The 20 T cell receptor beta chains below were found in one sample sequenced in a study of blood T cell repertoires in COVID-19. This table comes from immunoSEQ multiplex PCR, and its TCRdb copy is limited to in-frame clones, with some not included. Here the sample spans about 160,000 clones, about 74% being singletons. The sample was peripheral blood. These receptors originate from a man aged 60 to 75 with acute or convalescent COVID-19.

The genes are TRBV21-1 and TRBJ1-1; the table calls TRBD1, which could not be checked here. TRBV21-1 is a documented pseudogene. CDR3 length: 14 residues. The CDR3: CASSKGPGNTEAFF. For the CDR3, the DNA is TGTGCCAGCAGCAAAGGCCCAGGGAACACTGAAGCTTTCTTT.

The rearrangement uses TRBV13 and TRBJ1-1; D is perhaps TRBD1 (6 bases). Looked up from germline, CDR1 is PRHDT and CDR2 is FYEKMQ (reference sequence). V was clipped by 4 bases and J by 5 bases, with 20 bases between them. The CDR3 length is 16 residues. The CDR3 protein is CASSSRARGVWTEAFF. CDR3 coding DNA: TGTGCCAGCAGCTCTCGTGCCAGGGGCGTTTGGACTGAAGCTTTCTTT. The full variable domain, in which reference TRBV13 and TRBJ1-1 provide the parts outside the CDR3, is AAGVIQSPRHLIKEKRETATLKCYPIPRHDTVYWYQQGPGQDPQFLISFYEKMQSDKGSIPDRFSAQQFSDYHSELNMSSLELGDSALYFCASSSRARGVWTEAFFGQGTRLTVV.

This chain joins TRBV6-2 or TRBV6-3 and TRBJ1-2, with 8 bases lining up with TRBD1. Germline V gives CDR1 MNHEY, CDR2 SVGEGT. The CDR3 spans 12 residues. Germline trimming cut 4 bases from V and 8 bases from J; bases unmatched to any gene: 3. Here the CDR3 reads CASSFGQGGYTF. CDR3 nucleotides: TGTGCCAGCAGTTTTGGACAGGGCGGCTACACCTTC.

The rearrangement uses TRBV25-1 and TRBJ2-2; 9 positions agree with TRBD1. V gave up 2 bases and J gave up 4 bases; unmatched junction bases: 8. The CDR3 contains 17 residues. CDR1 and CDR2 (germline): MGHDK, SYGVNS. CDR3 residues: CASSEARTGDGTGELFF. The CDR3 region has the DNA TGTGCCAGCAGTGAAGCCCGGACAGGGGATGGCACCGGGGAGCTGTTTTTT.

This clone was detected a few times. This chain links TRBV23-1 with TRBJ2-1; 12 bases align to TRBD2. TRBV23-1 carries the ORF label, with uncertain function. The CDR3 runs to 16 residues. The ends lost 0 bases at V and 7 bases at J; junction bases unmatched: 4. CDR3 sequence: CASSQSTSGGRNEQFF. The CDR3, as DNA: TGCGCCAGCAGTCAATCCACTAGCGGGGGGAGGAATGAGCAGTTCTTC.

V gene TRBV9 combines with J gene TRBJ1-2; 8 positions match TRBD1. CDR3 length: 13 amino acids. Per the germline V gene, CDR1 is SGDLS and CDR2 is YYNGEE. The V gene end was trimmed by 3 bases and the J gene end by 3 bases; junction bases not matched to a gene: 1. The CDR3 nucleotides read TGTGCCAGCAGCGACAGGGGGGACTATGGCTACACCTTC. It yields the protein CASSDRGDYGYTF.

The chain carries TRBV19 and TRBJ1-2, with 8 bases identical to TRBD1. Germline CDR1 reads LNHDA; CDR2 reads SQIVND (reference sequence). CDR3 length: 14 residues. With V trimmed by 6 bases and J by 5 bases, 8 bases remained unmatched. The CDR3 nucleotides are TGTGCCAGTAGGGCAGGGGGCGTTGAATATGGCTACACCTTC. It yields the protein CASRAGGVEYGYTF.

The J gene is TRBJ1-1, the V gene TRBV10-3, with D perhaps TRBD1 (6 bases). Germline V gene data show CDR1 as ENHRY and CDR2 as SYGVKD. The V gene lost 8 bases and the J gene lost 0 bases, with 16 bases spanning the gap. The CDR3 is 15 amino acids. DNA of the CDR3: TGTGCCATCCTTGGTGGGGGCCCAATGAACACTGAAGCTTTCTTT. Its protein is CAILGGGPMNTEAFF.

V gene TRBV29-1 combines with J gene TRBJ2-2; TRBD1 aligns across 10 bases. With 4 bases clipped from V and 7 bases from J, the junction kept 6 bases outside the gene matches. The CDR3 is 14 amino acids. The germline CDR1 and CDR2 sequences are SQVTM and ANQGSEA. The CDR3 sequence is CSVVLDRGSGELFF. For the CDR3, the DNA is TGCAGCGTTGTACTGGACAGGGGGAGCGGGGAGCTGTTTTTT.

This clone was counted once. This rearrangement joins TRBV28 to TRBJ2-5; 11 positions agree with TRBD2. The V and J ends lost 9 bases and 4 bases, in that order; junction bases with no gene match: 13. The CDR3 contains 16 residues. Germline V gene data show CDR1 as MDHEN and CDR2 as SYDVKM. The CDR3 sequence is CASKKTSGAFLETQYF. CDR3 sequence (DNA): TGTGCCAGTAAAAAGACTAGCGGGGCTTTTCTAGAGACCCAGTACTTC. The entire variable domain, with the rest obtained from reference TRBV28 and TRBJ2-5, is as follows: DVKVTQSSRYLVKRTGEKVFLECVQDMDHENMFWYRQDPGLGLRLIYFSYDVKMKEKGDIPEGYSVSREKKERFSLILESASTNQTSMYLCASKKTSGAFLETQYFGPGTRLLVL.

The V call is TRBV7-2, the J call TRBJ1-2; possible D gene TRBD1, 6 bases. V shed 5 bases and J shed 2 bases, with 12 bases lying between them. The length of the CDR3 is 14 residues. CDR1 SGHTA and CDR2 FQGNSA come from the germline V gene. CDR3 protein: CASSRDILNYGYTF. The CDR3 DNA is TGTGCCAGCAGCCGGGACATCCTCAACTATGGCTACACCTTC.

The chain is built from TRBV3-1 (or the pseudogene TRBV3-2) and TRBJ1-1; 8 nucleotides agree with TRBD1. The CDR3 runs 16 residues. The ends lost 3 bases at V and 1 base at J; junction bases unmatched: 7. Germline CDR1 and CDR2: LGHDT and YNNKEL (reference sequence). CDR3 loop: CASSHSPGTGNTEAFF. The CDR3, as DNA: TGTGCCAGCAGCCACAGTCCCGGGACAGGGAACACTGAAGCTTTCTTT.

The CDR3 coding sequence is TGCGCCAGCAGCTTGGGCCAGGGCGGAGATACGCAGTATTTT. It codes for CASSLGQGGDTQYF. This chain connects TRBV5-1 to TRBJ2-3; TRBD1 might be the D (5 bases). Trimming removed 0 bases at V and 5 bases at J, with 10 bases between. The CDR3 sequence is 14 residues long. CDR1 SGHRS and CDR2 YFSETQ come from the germline V gene.

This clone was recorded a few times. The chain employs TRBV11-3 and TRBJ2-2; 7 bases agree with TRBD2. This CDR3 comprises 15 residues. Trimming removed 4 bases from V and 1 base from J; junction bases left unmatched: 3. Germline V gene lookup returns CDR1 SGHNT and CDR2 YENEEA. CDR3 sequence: CASSSWGGNTGELFF. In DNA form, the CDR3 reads TGTGCCAGCAGCTCCTGGGGGGGGAACACCGGGGAGCTGTTTTTT.

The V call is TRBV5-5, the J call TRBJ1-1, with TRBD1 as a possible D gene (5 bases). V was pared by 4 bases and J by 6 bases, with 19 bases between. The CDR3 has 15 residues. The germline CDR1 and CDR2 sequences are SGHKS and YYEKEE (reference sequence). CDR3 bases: TGTGCCAGCAGCCTTCTCTATTTGGGGGGTTCTGAAGCTTTCTTT. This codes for CASSLLYLGGSEAFF.

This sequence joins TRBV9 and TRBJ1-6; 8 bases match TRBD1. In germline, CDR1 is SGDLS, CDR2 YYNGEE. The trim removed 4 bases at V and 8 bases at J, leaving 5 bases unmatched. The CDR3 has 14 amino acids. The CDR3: CASSLGQGDSPLHF. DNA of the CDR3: TGTGCCAGCAGCTTAGGACAGGGCGATTCACCCCTCCACTTT.

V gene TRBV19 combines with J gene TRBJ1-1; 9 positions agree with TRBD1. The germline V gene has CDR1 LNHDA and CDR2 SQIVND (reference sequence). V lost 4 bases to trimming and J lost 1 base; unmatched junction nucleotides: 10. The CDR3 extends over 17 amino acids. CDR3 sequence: CASSTKLTGQGNTEAFF. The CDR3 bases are TGTGCCAGTAGTACGAAACTTACGGGACAGGGGAACACTGAAGCTTTCTTT.

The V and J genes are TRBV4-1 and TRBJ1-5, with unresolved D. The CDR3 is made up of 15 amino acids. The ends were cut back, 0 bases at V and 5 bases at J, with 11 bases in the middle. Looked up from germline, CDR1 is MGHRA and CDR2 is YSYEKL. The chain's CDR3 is CASSQDPYSDQPQHF. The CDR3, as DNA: TGCGCCAGCAGCCAAGATCCTTATAGTGATCAGCCCCAGCATTTT.

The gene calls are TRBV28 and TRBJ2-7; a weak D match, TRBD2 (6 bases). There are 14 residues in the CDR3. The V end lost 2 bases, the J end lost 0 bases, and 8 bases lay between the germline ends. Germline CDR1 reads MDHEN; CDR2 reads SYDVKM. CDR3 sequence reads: CASSLAGSSYEQYF. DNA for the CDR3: TGTGCCAGCAGTTTAGCGGGGAGCTCCTACGAGCAGTACTTC.

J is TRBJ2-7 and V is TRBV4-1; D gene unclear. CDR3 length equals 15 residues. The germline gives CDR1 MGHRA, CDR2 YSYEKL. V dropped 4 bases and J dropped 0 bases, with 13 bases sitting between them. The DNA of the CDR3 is TGCGCCAGCAGCCTATATGCGGCTAGCTCCTACGAGCAGTACTTC. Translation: CASSLYAASSYEQYF.